This record concerns one T cell receptor beta chain sequence. The sample originates from a study of CD8+ T cells in alopecia areata. Stated treatment: oral pan-JAK inhibitor, 5-10 mg twice daily. Germline CDR1 and CDR2: LGHNA and YSLEER. The CDR3 contains 15 residues. Unmatched junction bases numbered 6, after V lost 3 bases and J lost 7 bases. Extracted RNA was reverse transcribed into cDNA, the sequencing template. Clones were read by immunoSEQ multiplex PCR, and TCRdb kept only the in-frame ones, dropping some. The sample yields approximately 45,000 clones, about three fifths seen once. Sample: CD8+ T cells sorted from blood, taken at week 4, from a patient treated with tofacitinib. The receptor's source is a human donor with alopecia areata. The chain carries TRBV4-3 and TRBJ1-5, with 10 bases lining up with TRBD1. CDR3 sequence reads: CASSQGTGDDQPQHF. CDR3 DNA: TGCGCCAGCAGCCAGGGGACAGGGGATGACCAGCCCCAGCATTTT.